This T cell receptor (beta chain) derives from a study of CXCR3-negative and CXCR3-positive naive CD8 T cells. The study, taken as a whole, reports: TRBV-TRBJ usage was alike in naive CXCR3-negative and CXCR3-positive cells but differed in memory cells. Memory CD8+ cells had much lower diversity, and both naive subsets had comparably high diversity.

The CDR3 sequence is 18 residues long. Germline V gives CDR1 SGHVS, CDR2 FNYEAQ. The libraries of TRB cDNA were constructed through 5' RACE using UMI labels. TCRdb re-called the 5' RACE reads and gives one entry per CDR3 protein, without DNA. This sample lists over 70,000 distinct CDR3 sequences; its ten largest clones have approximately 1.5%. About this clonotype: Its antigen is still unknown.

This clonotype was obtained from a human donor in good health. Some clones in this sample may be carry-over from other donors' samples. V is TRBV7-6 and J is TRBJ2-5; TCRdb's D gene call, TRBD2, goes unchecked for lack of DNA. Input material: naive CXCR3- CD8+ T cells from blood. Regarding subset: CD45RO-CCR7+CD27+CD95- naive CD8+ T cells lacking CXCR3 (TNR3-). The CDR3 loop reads CASSLPGGRPPLQETQYF.